This is a list of T cell receptor beta chains from one sample in a study of T cell responses to AZD1222 COVID-19 vaccine. Clones were sequenced by immunoSEQ multiplex PCR, and TCRdb holds only the in-frame ones, with some missing. The sample lists about 130,000 clones; about 90% were seen once. This sample comprised peripheral blood, obtained 28 days after the second AZD1222 dose. The receptors here all came from an adult who received the AZD1222 COVID-19 vaccine. CDR3s include the opening cysteine and the closing phenylalanine or tryptophan. Fields, in order: J gene, clone size, D gene, V gene, CDR3 protein, CDR3 DNA. A D gene is named only where the DNA matches it firmly. Some rows have no size entry. The others give once, few or many, or a class for an expanded clone.

>TRBJ2-1|once|TRBD2|TRBV7-3
CASSLTGLAGANEQFF
TGTGCCAGCAGCTTAACTGGACTAGCGGGAGCCAATGAGCAGTTCTTC
>TRBJ2-3|.|.|TRBV2
CASSAEGSTDTQYF
TGTGCCAGCAGTGCGGAGGGCTCCACAGATACGCAGTATTTT
>TRBJ1-1|few|.|TRBV2
CASSEKGTEAFF
TGTGCCAGCAGTGAAAAGGGCACTGAAGCTTTCTTT
>TRBJ1-1|.|TRBD1|TRBV5-1
CASSLGTGGYGAFF
TGCGCCAGCAGCTTGGGGACAGGGGGCTATGGAGCTTTCTTT
>TRBJ2-4|.|.|TRBV5-5
CASSLSTAIAKNIQYF
TGTGCCAGCAGCTTGTCGACAGCGATAGCCAAAAACATTCAGTACTTC
>TRBJ1-2|.|.|TRBV7-2
CASSLVLGGYGYTF
TGTGCCAGCAGCTTAGTTCTAGGGGGCTATGGCTACACCTTC
>TRBJ2-1|.|TRBD2|TRBV7-6
CASSPSPGLAGRNEQFF
TGTGCCAGCAGCCCAAGCCCCGGACTAGCGGGTAGGAATGAGCAGTTCTTC
>TRBJ1-2|.|.|TRBV2
CASSDVWDYGYTF
TGTGCCAGCAGTGATGTTTGGGACTATGGCTACACCTTC
>TRBJ2-7|.|TRBD1|TRBV6-2/TRBV6-3
CASSYPSGTGYEQYF
TGTGCCAGCAGTTACCCTTCCGGGACAGGGTACGAGCAGTACTTC
>TRBJ1-1|.|.|TRBV3-1/TRBV3-2
CASSQNVGGGAFF
TGTGCCAGCAGCCAAAACGTCGGTGGAGGCGCTTTCTTT